Below are 24 T cell receptor beta chains sequenced from a single sample in a study of human T cells and chemical hapten exposure. TCRdb independently ran MiXCR on the RACE reads; one entry per CDR3 protein. Of around 99,000 distinct CDR3 sequences in the sample, around 12% were seen once. Time point here: patch test 1, 2 weeks after DPC sensitization. Treatment meaning: therapeutic diphenylcyclopropenone sensitization with weekly scalp DPC. Sequencing used whole blood, obtained in connection with sensitization to the hapten diphenylcyclopropenone (DPC). Every receptor here comes from a woman between 40 and 55 years old with alopecia areata. Some clones in this sample may be carry-over from other donors' samples.

This clonotype has a handful of counts. The genes are TRBV7-3 and TRBJ2-3, with TRBD2 as a possible D gene (6 bases). Germline V lookup: CDR1 SGHTA, CDR2 FQGTGA. V lost 5 bases, J lost 4 bases, and 16 bases lay in between. This CDR3 has 15 residues. Here the CDR3 DNA reads TGTGCCAGCAGCGCGGAAGGAGGGCGACCAGATACGCAGTATTTT. Its protein is CASSAEGGRPDTQYF.

This clonotype was picked up a small number of times. The gene calls are TRBV6-1 and TRBJ2-4, with no clear D. The CDR3 consists of 12 residues. The germline gives CDR1 MNHNS, CDR2 SASEGT. Trimming cost V 5 bases and J 9 bases, with 11 bases left between them. The CDR3 sequence: CASSIGGGIQYF. The CDR3 coding sequence is TGTGCCAGCAGTATCGGCGGCGGCATTCAGTACTTC.

The chain recombines TRBV18 with TRBJ2-7, with D uncertain. Germline V CDR1 and CDR2: KGHSH, LQKENI. V lost 0 bases to trimming and J lost 3 bases, with 12 bases between them. The length of the CDR3 is 15 residues. CDR3 bases: TGTGCCAGCTCACCACCGGGAAAATCCTACTACGAGCAGTACTTC. This translates into CASSPPGKSYYEQYF.

Concerning this clonotype: A much larger clone differs from this one at a single base, so this may be a read error. The chain carries TRBV12-3 or TRBV12-4 and TRBJ2-5; 9 bases align to TRBD2. The V and J ends lost 8 bases and 4 bases, in that order; junction bases with no gene match: 11. This CDR3 is 15 amino acids long. In nucleotides, the CDR3 is TGTGCCAGCGGTTCTAGCGGGAAAGAGGGAGAGACCCAGTACTTC. Translation: CASGSSGKEGETQYF.

The chain is built from TRBV9 and TRBJ2-3; possible D gene TRBD1, 6 bases. The V gene lost 3 bases and the J gene lost 6 bases, with 14 bases spanning the gap. The germline V gene encodes CDR1 SGDLS and CDR2 YYNGEE. The CDR3 loop spans 14 amino acids. Here the CDR3 reads CASSAFQGTDTQYF. CDR3 in DNA: TGTGCCAGCAGCGCCTTCCAGGGGACGGATACGCAGTATTTT. Together with reference TRBV9 and TRBJ2-3, the CDR3 gives the full variable domain: DSGVTQTPKHLITATGQRVTLRCSPRSGDLSVYWYQQSLDQGLQFLIQYYNGEERAKGNILERFSAQQFPDLHSELNLSSLELGDSALYFCASSAFQGTDTQYFGPGTRLTVL.

This clonotype was recorded a few times. The chain is built from TRBV7-3 and TRBJ2-1, with TRBD2 matching over 11 bases. The CDR3 runs 15 residues. The V gene end was trimmed by 5 bases and the J gene end by 7 bases; junction bases not matched to a gene: 7. The V gene's germline CDR1 is SGHTA and CDR2 FQGTGA. As DNA, the CDR3 is TGTGCCAGCAGCGGTACTAGCGGGAGTGTGAATGAGCAGTTCTTC. This codes for CASSGTSGSVNEQFF.

The chain recombines TRBV7-9 with TRBJ1-2; D possibly corresponds to TRBD1 (6 bases). Germline V gene sequence: CDR1 SEHNR, CDR2 FQNEAQ (reference sequence). The CDR3 length is 14 residues. Between the trimmed V and J ends, which lost 5 bases and 4 bases, there was a span of 14 bases. The CDR3 DNA is TGTGCCAGCAGCACGGACAGCCTCTTCTATGGCTACACCTTC. This sequence encodes CASSTDSLFYGYTF.

The sample holds many counts of this clonotype. In nucleotides, the CDR3 is TGTGCCAGCAGTTACCATGCAACTAGCTCTGGGGCCAACGTCCTGACTTTC. It specifies CASSYHATSSGANVLTF. V usage is TRBV6-6 and J usage is TRBJ2-6; D might be TRBD2 (5 bases). This CDR3 has 17 amino acids. The V gene's germline CDR1 is MNHNY and CDR2 SVGAGI (reference sequence). V was cut by 2 bases and J by 0 bases, with 11 bases left in between.

This clonotype was found many times. This sequence joins TRBV6-2 or TRBV6-3 and TRBJ1-2; D is unclear. Trimming removed 2 bases from V and 3 bases from J, with 4 bases in between. Germline V lookup: CDR1 MNHEY, CDR2 SVGEGT. The CDR3 has 12 residues. CDR3 residues: CASSYQDYGYTF. In DNA, the CDR3 is TGTGCCAGCAGTTACCAGGACTATGGCTACACCTTC.

In its sample, this clonotype was seen many times. The V gene is TRBV18, the J gene TRBJ1-1; 8 bases align to TRBD1. The V and J ends lost 0 bases and 1 base, in that order; junction bases with no gene match: 1. CDR3 length: 15 amino acids. CDR1 is KGHSH, CDR2 LQKENI, per germline. As DNA, the CDR3 is TGTGCCAGCTCACCACCGGACAGGGCGAACACTGAAGCTTTCTTT. This gives the protein CASSPPDRANTEAFF.

The chain recombines TRBV7-9 with TRBJ2-1; a weak D match, TRBD2 (5 bases). V was pared by 11 bases and J by 5 bases, with 13 bases between. Germline-derived CDR1 and CDR2 are SEHNR and FQNEAQ (reference sequence). The length of the CDR3 is 12 residues. CDR3 protein: CAAQTTNNEQFF. The CDR3 bases are TGTGCCGCGCAGACGACTAACAATGAGCAGTTCTTC.

This clonotype was seen more than once but under ten times. The V call is TRBV14, the J call TRBJ2-1, with D maybe TRBD2 (5 bases). The CDR3 has 13 residues. V was clipped by 5 bases and J by 5 bases, with 10 bases between them. Germline assignment: CDR1 SGHDN and CDR2 FVKESK. CDR3 in DNA: TGTGCCAGCAGCTCCGGGGTGAACAATGAGCAGTTCTTC. Protein product: CASSSGVNNEQFF.

In its sample, this clonotype was seen once. The chain uses TRBV28 and TRBJ2-6; D not certain. The germline V gene encodes CDR1 MDHEN and CDR2 SYDVKM. V was trimmed by 2 bases and J by 2 bases, leaving 7 bases between them. The CDR3 covers 15 residues. The CDR3 loop reads CASSLGLTGANVLTF. DNA for the CDR3: TGTGCCAGCAGTTTAGGGCTTACTGGGGCCAACGTCCTGACTTTC.

This chain joins TRBV14 and TRBJ2-7; 7 bases are shared with TRBD1. The CDR3 spans 15 residues. With 3 bases clipped from V and 0 bases from J, the junction kept 5 bases outside the gene matches. The germline V gene encodes CDR1 SGHDN and CDR2 FVKESK. Here the CDR3 DNA reads TGTGCCAGCAGCCAGTTCAGGGGGAGCTCCTACGAGCAGTACTTC. It specifies CASSQFRGSSYEQYF.

In this sample, this clonotype turned up many times. This chain uses TRBV15 with TRBJ2-7; 8 bases line up with TRBD1. The length of the CDR3 is 13 residues. The germline gives CDR1 LNHNV, CDR2 YYDKDF (reference sequence). J gave up 7 bases and V 7 bases, and 9 bases lay outside the gene matches. The CDR3 sequence is CATTPDRAGEQYF. The CDR3 DNA reads TGTGCCACCACTCCGGACAGGGCCGGGGAGCAGTACTTC.

This chain connects TRBV27 to TRBJ2-7; 9 positions match TRBD1. The CDR3 spans 15 residues. Trimming cost V 6 bases and J 0 bases; bases outside gene matches: 6. Germline V gives CDR1 MNHEY, CDR2 SMNVEV (reference sequence). CDR3 in DNA: TGTGCCAGCAGGATAAGGGACAGGGACTCCTACGAGCAGTACTTC. Amino acid sequence: CASRIRDRDSYEQYF.

The gene calls are TRBV27 and TRBJ2-1, with 16 bases fitting TRBD2. CDR1 and CDR2 (germline): MNHEY, SMNVEV (reference sequence). The CDR3 runs to 19 residues. Trimming cost V 5 bases and J 2 bases; bases outside gene matches: 9. The CDR3 is CASSQGLAGGPSPYNEQFF. CDR3 nucleotide sequence: TGTGCCAGCAGTCAGGGACTAGCGGGAGGGCCGTCCCCCTACAATGAGCAGTTCTTC.

This clonotype appeared a few times. The chain recombines TRBV27 with TRBJ2-1; D is unclear. Germline values: CDR1 MNHEY, CDR2 SMNVEV (reference sequence). V lost 8 bases and J 0 bases, leaving 26 bases between the germline ends. The CDR3 consists of 19 residues. Here the CDR3 reads CASAKDSPGWFSSYNEQFF. Here the CDR3 DNA reads TGTGCCAGCGCCAAAGACTCGCCAGGTTGGTTCAGCTCCTACAATGAGCAGTTCTTC.

This clonotype was seen repeatedly, ten times or more. The chain employs TRBV12-3 or TRBV12-4 and TRBJ2-2; D might be TRBD1 (6 bases). Deletions cut 6 bases from V and 1 base from J, with 12 bases between. The CDR3 is made up of 15 amino acids. The CDR3 nucleotides read TGTGCCAGCAGCCAACAACAGGGGAACACCGGGGAGCTGTTTTTT. Protein: CASSQQQGNTGELFF.

There are many counts of this clonotype. The chain uses TRBV29-1 and TRBJ2-5; the match to TRBD1 covers 8 bases. Unmatched junction bases numbered 5, after V lost 6 bases and J lost 5 bases. The CDR3 covers 12 residues. CDR1 is SQVTM and CDR2 is ANQGSEA in the germline V gene. The CDR3 reads CSVDRGGETQYF. DNA for the CDR3: TGCAGCGTCGACAGGGGAGGCGAGACCCAGTACTTC.

Ten or more counts support this clonotype. The chain combines TRBV5-1 with TRBJ1-1; 10 bases map to TRBD1. V trimming: 3 bases; J trimming: 6 bases; junction bases outside the gene matches: 2. This CDR3 has 13 residues. Germline V gene sequence: CDR1 SGHRS, CDR2 YFSETQ. CDR3 in DNA: TGCGCCAGCAGCTGGGACAGGGGATCTGAAGCTTTCTTT. Translated: CASSWDRGSEAFF.

This rearrangement joins TRBV20-1 to TRBJ1-2; D is unresolved. Deletions cut 4 bases from V and 8 bases from J, with 11 bases between. The CDR3 has 11 residues. Germline V gene data show CDR1 as DFQATT and CDR2 as SNEGSKA (reference sequence). CDR3 sequence: CSATNSRGYTF. CDR3 nucleotides: TGCAGTGCTACTAATTCTCGAGGCTACACCTTC.

This clonotype was detected only a few times. V and J are TRBV25-1 and TRBJ1-1; D remains unclear. The CDR3 is made up of 15 amino acids. V was shortened by 3 bases and J by 2 bases, with 13 bases between the two germline ends. Looked up from germline, CDR1 is MGHDK and CDR2 is SYGVNS. DNA of the CDR3: TGTGCCAGCAGTGACCCTTCGGCCTACAACACTGAAGCTTTCTTT. Encoded protein: CASSDPSAYNTEAFF.

V is TRBV20-1 and J is TRBJ2-3; TRBD2 matches 8 bases. Germline V lookup: CDR1 DFQATT, CDR2 SNEGSKA (reference sequence). The length of the CDR3 is 13 residues. The DNA of the CDR3 is TGCAGCGAACAACTAGCGGGCACAGATACGCAGTATTTT. Encoded protein: CSEQLAGTDTQYF.